This TCR beta chain was sequenced during a study of blood T cell repertoires in COVID-19. Study details: Acute and convalescent COVID-19 samples came from the United States, Italy and Spain. PBMCs, B-cell-depleted T cells, or T cells provided the cDNA or gDNA that made up the material.

Germline CDR1 SGHTA, CDR2 FQGNSA. The CDR3 totals 15 residues. The J segment lost 2 bases and the V segment lost 3 bases, leaving 5 bases of the junction unmatched. Sequencing was performed with immunoSEQ multiplex PCR; in TCRdb, only in-frame clones are kept and a portion is missing. The repertoire holds 85,000 to 90,000 clones, with around 86% as singletons. Sequencing was carried out using peripheral blood. This TCR derives from a human donor in a cohort sampled during active COVID-19. The chain is built from TRBV7-2 and TRBJ2-3, with TRBD2 matching over 7 bases. This chain's CDR3 is CASSFWGGDTDTQYF. The CDR3 nucleotides read TGTGCCAGCAGCTTCTGGGGGGGGGACACAGATACGCAGTATTTT.